This T cell receptor (beta chain) was obtained from a study of identical twins. This CDR3 has 15 residues. V was clipped by 0 bases and J by 6 bases; unmatched bases: 5. Germline V gives CDR1 DFQATT, CDR2 SNEGSKA (reference sequence). This clonotype has ten or more counts. TCRdb itself ran the 5' RACE reads through MiXCR, one entry per CDR3 protein. The sample consists of hundreds of thousands of distinct CDR3 sequences, around 9.7% of them appearing once. The sample was also reused in another study, on yellow fever vaccine responses in identical twins.

The sequence derives from a woman aged 18-29 years in good health. V is TRBV20-1 and J is TRBJ2-1; TRBD2 matches 10 bases. Sequencing was carried out using CD8+ T cells sorted from blood. CDR3 bases: TGCAGTGCTAGAGATCCAGCGGGGGGGCCCAATGAGCAGTTCTTC. Protein product: CSARDPAGGPNEQFF.